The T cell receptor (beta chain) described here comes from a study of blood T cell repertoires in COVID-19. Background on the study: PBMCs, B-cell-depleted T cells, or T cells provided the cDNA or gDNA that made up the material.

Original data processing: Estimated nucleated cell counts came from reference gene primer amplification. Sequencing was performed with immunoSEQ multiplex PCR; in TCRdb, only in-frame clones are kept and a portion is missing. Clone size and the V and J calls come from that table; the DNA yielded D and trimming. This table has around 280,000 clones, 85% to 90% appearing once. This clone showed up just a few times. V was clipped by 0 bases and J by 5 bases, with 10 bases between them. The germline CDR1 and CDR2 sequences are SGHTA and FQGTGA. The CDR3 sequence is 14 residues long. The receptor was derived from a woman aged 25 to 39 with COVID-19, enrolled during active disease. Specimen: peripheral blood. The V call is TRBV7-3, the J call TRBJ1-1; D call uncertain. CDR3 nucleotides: TGTGCCAGCAGCTTAACGGGCCTTAGGACTGAAGCTTTCTTT. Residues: CASSLTGLRTEAFF.